The T cell receptor beta chain under discussion was sequenced for a study of cytomegalovirus exposure and HLA in healthy donors. The study's findings and limits: Versus the approximately 700-donor mean, an Asian-associated ancestry cluster reportedly showed fewer N-insertions in a later analysis. For cytomegalovirus status, the classifier reportedly gave diagnoses with high specificity and sensitivity.

It was with 60 Vbeta and 13 Jbeta primers that the PCR ran. Libraries were prepared by immunoSEQ multiplex PCR; TCRdb keeps only in-frame clonotypes and omits some of them. The sample records 95,000 to 110,000 clones, 60% to 80% being singletons. Germline CDR1 MDHEN, CDR2 SYDVKM. V lost 8 bases and J lost 2; bases outside the gene matches: 6. CDR3 length equals 14 residues. There were likely unrecorded immune exposures, though donors were nominally healthy when sampled. As for this clone: What it binds is unknown.

The sample taken for sequencing was PBMCs. This chain joins TRBV28 and TRBJ2-1; 7 bases fit TRBD2. The receptor was isolated from a man aged 45-60 years in good health and CMV-seropositive. CDR3: CASGSGRPYNEQFF. The CDR3 bases are TGTGCCAGCGGCTCCGGGAGGCCCTACAATGAGCAGTTCTTC. The complete variable domain, with remaining parts taken from reference TRBV28 and TRBJ2-1, reads DVKVTQSSRYLVKRTGEKVFLECVQDMDHENMFWYRQDPGLGLRLIYFSYDVKMKEKGDIPEGYSVSREKKERFSLILESASTNQTSMYLCASGSGRPYNEQFFGPGTRLTVL.